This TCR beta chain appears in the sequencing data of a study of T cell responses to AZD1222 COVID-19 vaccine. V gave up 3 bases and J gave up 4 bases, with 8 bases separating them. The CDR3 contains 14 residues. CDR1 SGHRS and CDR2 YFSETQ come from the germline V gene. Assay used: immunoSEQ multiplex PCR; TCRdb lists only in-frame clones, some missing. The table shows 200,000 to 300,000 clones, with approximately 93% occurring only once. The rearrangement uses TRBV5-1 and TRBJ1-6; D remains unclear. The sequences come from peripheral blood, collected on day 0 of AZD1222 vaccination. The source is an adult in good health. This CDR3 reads CASSSGWYNSPLHF. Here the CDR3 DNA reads TGCGCCAGCAGCTCGGGGTGGTATAATTCACCCCTCCACTTT.